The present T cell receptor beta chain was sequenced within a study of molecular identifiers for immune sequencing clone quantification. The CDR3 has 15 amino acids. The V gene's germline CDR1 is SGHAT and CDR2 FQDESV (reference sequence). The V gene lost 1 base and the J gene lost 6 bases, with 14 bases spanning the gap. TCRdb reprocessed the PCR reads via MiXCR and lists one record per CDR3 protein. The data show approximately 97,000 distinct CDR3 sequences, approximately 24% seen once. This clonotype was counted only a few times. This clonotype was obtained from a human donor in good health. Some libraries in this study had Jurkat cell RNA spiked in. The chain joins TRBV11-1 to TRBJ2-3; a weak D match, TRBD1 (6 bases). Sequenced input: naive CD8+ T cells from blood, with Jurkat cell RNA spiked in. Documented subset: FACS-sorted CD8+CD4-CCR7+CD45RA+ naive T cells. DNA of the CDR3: TGTGCCAGCAGCTTAGGGCAGGGGCAGCGGGATACGCAGTATTTT. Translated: CASSLGQGQRDTQYF.